The present entry profiles one TCR beta chain with its context. At deep level, the assay was performed. Over several immunoSEQ plates, each subset's genomic DNA was distributed in even portions. Clones were read by immunoSEQ multiplex PCR, and TCRdb kept only the in-frame ones, dropping some. The sample yields about 2.4 million clones, approximately 94% seen once. The source of the sample is a study of shared clonotypes between healthy human individuals. V was pared by 1 base and J by 4 bases, with 2 bases of the junction left unmatched. Germline values: CDR1 SGHNT, CDR2 YYREEE (reference sequence). There are 13 residues in the CDR3. Donors comprised healthy HIV-negative adults lacking recent acute infections or vaccinations. The donors were all Caucasian adults (living in Nashville, Tennessee).

Input material: naive CD4+ T cells from PBMCs. The sample's subset: CD45RA+ positively selected. The chain is built from TRBV5-4 and TRBJ2-7; 7 bases align to TRBD2. The TCR was taken from a man younger than 35 in good health. Some clones in this sample may be carry-over from other donors' samples. CDR3 nucleotides: TGTGCCAGCAGCTTGAGTAGCGGGTACGAGCAGTACTTC. Protein: CASSLSSGYEQYF.